This record covers a single TCR beta chain. Its antigen target is currently unknown. No base-level quality is on record; no much larger clone is a single base apart. To sequence the TCRbeta CDR3 region, genomic DNA was isolated from the sorted cells. The immunoSEQ Assay was used for sequencing of TCRbeta CDR3 regions. The source is immuneACCESS, and TCRdb retained only in-frame sequences with V and J called. Part of the clones is not carried over; for the studies checked, unresolved V genes explain less than half of this, and the remainder is unexplained. The sample table records some 73,000 clones; 70% to 90% of these occur just once. In total, the top ten clones hold 9.5% to 13% of the sample. Trimming costs V 0 bases and J 5 bases, and their ends lie 11 bases apart. The CDR3 covers 14 residues, taking in both the cysteine and the phenylalanine. Only the CDR3 portion is preserved as DNA: 42 bases, with reading frame beginning at the first base. CDR1 is given as SGDLS and CDR2 as YYNGEE, both from the germline V gene.

This sample stems from a study of OX40 agonist ivuxolimab in advanced cancers. For the wider study: The costimulatory receptor OX40 (CD134) was targeted by ivuxolimab, a fully human IgG2 agonistic monoclonal antibody. In the dose-escalation cohort, 65% to 90% of patients were male, and the mean age was approximately 64 years, with a range of roughly 23 to 85. Prior anti-PD-1, anti-PD-L1 or anti-CTLA-4 therapy was permitted, and 40% of dose-escalation patients had received checkpoint inhibitors. Of the roughly 52 dose-escalation patients, hepatocellular carcinoma was present in around 19, melanoma in approximately 15, renal cell carcinoma in 9 and head and neck cancer in 9. Three dose-escalation patients achieved partial responses, one with hepatocellular carcinoma and two with cutaneous melanoma. Peripheral TCRbeta sequencing aimed to test whether ivuxolimab altered TCR sequence diversity and caused clonal T-cell expansion. Intravenous ivuxolimab was administered to patients every 2 weeks at six dose levels: 0.01, 0.1, 0.3, 1.5, 3 and 10 mg/kg. The paper reports the monotherapy dose-escalation portion (N ≈ 52 patients) of the phase I ivuxolimab trial. Results the study describes overall, beyond this receptor: After ivuxolimab, expanded clones were on average more numerous among CD8+ T cells than among CD4+ T cells. At doses from 0.1 to 3.0 mg/kg, clonal expansion was seen in both CD4+ and CD8+ blood T cells between baseline and week 6. Which antigens the clonally expanded peripheral T cells were specific for was not determined. In the 0.1-3.0 mg/kg groups, partial responders had among the lowest normalized peripheral clonal expansion, particularly in CD8+ T cells. Low levels of normalized T-cell clonal expansion were also shown by some nonresponding patients.

The trial excluded patients who had a history of autoimmune disease or who were on systemic immunosuppression. Peripheral blood for TCR sequencing was collected from all dose cohorts at baseline, on cycle 4 day 1, and on cycle 7 day 1. The samples were drawn from a first-in-human, open-label, multicenter phase I dose-escalation trial of ivuxolimab. Adults with locally advanced or metastatic melanoma, renal cell, hepatocellular, or head and neck squamous cell carcinoma were enrolled in the trial. Before TCR sequencing, CD4+ T cells and CD8+ T cells were sorted from peripheral blood as separate populations.

The V and J segments used are TRBV9 and TRBJ1-1, with a tentative D gene TRBD1 over 5 matching bases. The receptor was derived from an adult with an advanced solid tumor such as melanoma, head and neck, liver or kidney cancer. The sample was CD4+ or CD8+ T cells sorted from blood, taken in a trial of the OX40 agonist ivuxolimab. The DNA reads TGTGCCAGCAGCGTAGCTTGGGGGGGTACTGAAGCTTTCTTT. It specifies CASSVAWGGTEAFF.